These 9 T cell receptor beta chains were all obtained from the same sample, sequenced in a study of T cell changes during pregnancy in multiple sclerosis. TCRdb keeps only in-frame clones here, not all; method: immunoSEQ multiplex PCR. The profile covers approximately 130,000 clones, with about 95% appearing a single time and 0.44% taken by the ten largest. This specimen was peripheral blood, taken after pregnancy. Receptors were obtained from a female donor with multiple sclerosis, enrolled in a pregnancy study.

The chain recombines TRBV2 with TRBJ2-2; 11 nucleotides match TRBD2. The CDR3 consists of 15 residues. Germline CDR1 SNHLY, CDR2 FYNNEI. With V trimmed by 5 bases and J by 7 bases, 6 bases remained unmatched. This chain's CDR3 is CASSFSGTSGGELFF. Written as DNA, the CDR3 is TGTGCCAGCAGTTTTTCCGGGACTAGCGGCGGGGAGCTGTTTTTT. Full variable domain (missing parts from reference TRBV2 and TRBJ2-2): EPEVTQTPSHQVTQMGQEVILRCVPISNHLYFYWYRQILGQKVEFLVSFYNNEISEKSEIFDDQFSVERPDGSNFTLKIRSTKLEDSAMYFCASSFSGTSGGELFFGEGSRLTVL.

This chain uses TRBV2 with TRBJ2-7; 13 nucleotides align to TRBD2. CDR1 is SNHLY, CDR2 FYNNEI, per germline. Trimming took 8 bases from V and 2 from J; bases not matched to a gene: 9. The CDR3 is 16 residues long. The CDR3 loop reads CASGGLAGASPYEQYF. The CDR3 DNA follows: TGTGCCAGCGGTGGACTAGCGGGAGCGAGTCCCTACGAGCAGTACTTC.

In its sample, this clone was seen once. V and J are TRBV7-6 and TRBJ1-1; no clear D. CDR3 size: 13 residues. Germline values: CDR1 SGHVS, CDR2 FNYEAQ. V gave up 1 base and J gave up 5 bases, with 8 bases separating them. The CDR3 region is CASSLDERTEAFF. As DNA, the CDR3 is TGTGCCAGCAGCTTAGATGAACGGACTGAAGCTTTCTTT.

The rearrangement links TRBV15 to TRBJ2-1; possible D gene TRBD2, 7 bases. The V end lost 5 bases, the J end lost 6 bases, and 17 bases lay between the germline ends. Germline CDR1 LNHNV, CDR2 YYDKDF (reference sequence). The CDR3 covers 15 residues. CDR3 residues: CATSPSRGPLNEQFF. CDR3 nucleotide sequence: TGTGCCACCAGCCCATCGCGGGGGCCGCTCAATGAGCAGTTCTTC.

The V call is TRBV28, the J call TRBJ1-2, with 7 bases matching TRBD1. Germline lookup yields CDR1 MDHEN and CDR2 SYDVKM. CDR3 size: 15 residues. With 6 bases clipped from V and 5 bases from J, the junction kept 12 bases outside the gene matches. The CDR3 coding sequence is TGTGCCAGCAGCATGGATCCCGGGACAGCATATGGCTACACCTTC. Amino acid sequence: CASSMDPGTAYGYTF.

V usage is TRBV4-1 and J usage is TRBJ1-1; the D is unclear. The germline V gene encodes CDR1 MGHRA and CDR2 YSYEKL. The V end was cut by 1 base, the J end by 3 bases, with 6 bases between. The CDR3 consists of 13 residues. The CDR3 sequence is CASSQARDTEAFF. The DNA for the CDR3 is TGCGCCAGCAGCCAAGCACGGGACACTGAAGCTTTCTTT.

The chain is built from TRBV7-9 and TRBJ1-1, with 7 bases matching TRBD1. Per germline, CDR1 SEHNR and CDR2 FQNEAQ (reference sequence). Trimming took 1 base from V and 6 from J; bases not matched to a gene: 8. The CDR3 is made up of 15 amino acids. The CDR3 DNA is TGTGCCAGCAGCTTAGAGGACGACAGGGAGCCTGAAGCTTTCTTT. As protein: CASSLEDDREPEAFF.

The chain carries TRBV5-6 and TRBJ2-1, with 9 bases aligning to TRBD2. V dropped 1 base and J dropped 13; count of bases not matched to a gene: 9. This CDR3 contains 14 residues. Germline assignment: CDR1 SGHDT and CDR2 YYEEEE. The CDR3 reads CASSLSLEAGGQFF. DNA of the CDR3: TGTGCCAGCAGCTTGAGTCTTGAAGCGGGAGGTCAGTTCTTC.

In its sample, this clone was seen once. The V and J genes are TRBV6-5 and TRBJ2-3, with TRBD2 matching 7 bases. CDR3 length equals 16 residues. CDR1 is MNHEY and CDR2 is SVGAGI in the germline V gene. V shed 3 bases, J shed 2 bases, and the junction held 8 bases outside the gene matches. CDR3 sequence: CASSYPGGTITDTQYF. For the CDR3, the DNA is TGTGCCAGCAGTTATCCCGGAGGGACTATCACAGATACGCAGTATTTT.